These 6 T cell receptor beta chains were sequenced from one sample in a study of post-analysis software for immune sequencing data. No antigens are known for them. Study outcomes and limitations: Patients showed TRBV5-6, TRBV5-1 and TRBV20-1 among a few TRBV segments more frequent than in controls.

Unique molecular identifiers were built into the TCR beta cDNA libraries. One entry per CDR3 protein results from TCRdb running MiXCR on the PCR reads. The sample has 150,000 to 200,000 distinct CDR3 sequences; 30% are singletons. The source material was blood. The receptors derive from a girl between 5 and 17 years old with multiple sclerosis.

With regard to this clonotype: An end of the junction differs from the germline gene, which may be a read error. V and J are TRBV19 and TRBJ2-3; no firm D call. CDR1 LNHDA and CDR2 SQIVND come from the germline V gene (reference sequence). CDR3 size: 14 residues. CDR3 DNA sequence: TGTGCCAGTAGGATAGACGGAAGCACAGATACGCAGTATTTT. This codes for CASRIDGSTDTQYF.

To note about this clonotype: This may stem from a read error, because a much larger clone lies one nucleotide away. This chain uses TRBV20-1 with TRBJ2-1, with D unclear. CDR3 length: 15 residues. Trimming left V 0 bases short and J 3 bases short, with 12 bases between. The germline gives CDR1 DFQATT, CDR2 SNEGSKA (reference sequence). The CDR3 reads CSARDRRVGYNEQFF. CDR3 DNA sequence: TGCAGTGCTAGAGATCGAAGGGTCGGCTACAATGAGCAGTTCTTC.

This clonotype came up many times. The rearrangement links TRBV3-1 to TRBJ2-5; 9 nucleotides match TRBD2. The V segment lost 1 base and the J segment 3 bases; nucleotides outside the gene matches: 3. In germline, CDR1 is LGHDT, CDR2 YNNKEL (reference sequence). The CDR3 loop spans 15 amino acids. CDR3 residues: CASSQGVAGEETQYF. The CDR3, as DNA: TGTGCCAGCAGCCAAGGCGTAGCGGGAGAAGAGACCCAGTACTTC.

This clonotype was counted many times. The chain recombines TRBV29-1 with TRBJ2-1, with 7 bases aligning to TRBD2. This CDR3 has 18 residues. The junction had 11 bases not matched to a gene; V was cut back by 0 bases and J by 0 bases. Looked up from germline, CDR1 is SQVTM and CDR2 is ANQGSEA. The CDR3: CSVEDLLGGGPSYNEQFF. CDR3 in DNA: TGCAGCGTTGAAGATCTATTGGGCGGGGGACCCTCCTACAATGAGCAGTTCTTC.

This clonotype occurred many times. The chain links TRBV6-6 to TRBJ1-2; D might be TRBD1 (5 bases). The CDR3 loop spans 14 amino acids. Trimming took off 6 bases at V and 2 bases at J, with 13 bases between the two ends. Germline V gives CDR1 MNHNY, CDR2 SVGAGI (reference sequence). DNA for the CDR3: TGTGCCAGCAGCCCGTCCAGGGCCAACTATGGCTACACCTTC. Its translation: CASSPSRANYGYTF.

This sequence joins TRBV28 and TRBJ1-6; D gene uncertain. In germline, CDR1 is MDHEN, CDR2 SYDVKM. The CDR3 has 13 amino acids. The ends were cut back, 4 bases at V and 0 bases at J, with 1 base in the middle. The CDR3 protein is CASSSSYNSPLHF. In DNA, the CDR3 is TGTGCCAGCAGTTCCTCCTATAATTCACCCCTCCACTTT.